The clone carrying this T cell receptor (beta chain) showed up many times. Its matching antigen is unknown. Using unique molecular identifiers, the investigators prepared the TCRbeta library. From the PCR reads, TCRdb called clonotypes with MiXCR, one entry per CDR3 protein. The sample has hundreds of thousands of distinct CDR3 sequences, about 23% seen once. V gave up 5 bases and J gave up 0 bases; unmatched junction bases: 3. Germline lookup yields CDR1 SGHTA and CDR2 FQGNSA. The CDR3 extends over 14 amino acids. The data derive from a study of T-cell reconstitution after alpha-beta-depleted transplantation in children. The study's findings and limits: T-cell counts and diversity at one year following transplant were attributed mainly to newly produced T cells. Recipient T cells and thymic progenitors that survived gave rise to the high TCRbeta diversity observed at day 60 in some patients.

This chain uses TRBV7-2 with TRBJ2-5; 7 bases map to TRBD2. This receptor was obtained from a girl aged 2 to 9 with Fanconi anemia, due to receive a stem cell transplant. The sequencing here drew on PBMCs, taken before TCRalphabeta/CD19-depleted stem cell transplant. The DNA of the CDR3 is TGTGCCAGCAGCGCGGGACTACACCAAGAGACCCAGTACTTC. Translation gives CASSAGLHQETQYF.